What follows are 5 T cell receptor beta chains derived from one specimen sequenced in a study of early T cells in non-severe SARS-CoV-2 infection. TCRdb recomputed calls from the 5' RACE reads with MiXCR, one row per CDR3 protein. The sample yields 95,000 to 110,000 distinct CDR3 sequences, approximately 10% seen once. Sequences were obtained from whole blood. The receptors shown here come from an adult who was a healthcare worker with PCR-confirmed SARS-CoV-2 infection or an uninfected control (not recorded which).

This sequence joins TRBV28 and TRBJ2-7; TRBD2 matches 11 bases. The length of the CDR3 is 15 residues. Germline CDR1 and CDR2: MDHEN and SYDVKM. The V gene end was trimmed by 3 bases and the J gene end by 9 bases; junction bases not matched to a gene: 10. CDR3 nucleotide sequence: TGTGCCAGCAGTTTTGGCGGGACTAGCGGTACGAGGCAGTACTTC. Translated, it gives CASSFGGTSGTRQYF.

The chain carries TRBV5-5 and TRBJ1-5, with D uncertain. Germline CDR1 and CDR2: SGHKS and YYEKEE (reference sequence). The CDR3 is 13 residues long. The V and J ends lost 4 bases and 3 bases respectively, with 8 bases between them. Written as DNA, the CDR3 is TGTGCCAGCAGCCCCTGGATCAATCAGCCCCAGCATTTT. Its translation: CASSPWINQPQHF.

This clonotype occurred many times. This CDR3 is CASRPGGRERWAIYEQFF. The CDR3 region has the DNA TGTGCCAGCAGACCTGGAGGGCGGGAGCGATGGGCTATCTATGAGCAGTTCTTC. The chain carries TRBV12-3 or TRBV12-4 and TRBJ2-1; 7 nucleotides match TRBD2. This CDR3 region has 18 residues. J lost 8 bases, V lost 6 bases, and 22 bases had no gene match.

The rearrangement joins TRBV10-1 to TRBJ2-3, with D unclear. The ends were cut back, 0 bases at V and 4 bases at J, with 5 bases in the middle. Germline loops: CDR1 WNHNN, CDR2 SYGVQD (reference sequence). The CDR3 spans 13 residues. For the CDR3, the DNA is TGCGCCAGCAGTGAGTCCCAGGCAGATACGCAGTATTTT. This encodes CASSESQADTQYF.

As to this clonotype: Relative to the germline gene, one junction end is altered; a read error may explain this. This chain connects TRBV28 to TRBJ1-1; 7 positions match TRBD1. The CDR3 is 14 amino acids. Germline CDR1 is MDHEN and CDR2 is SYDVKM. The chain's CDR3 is CASSLQTGNSEAFF. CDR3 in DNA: TGTGCCAGCAGTTTACAGACAGGGAACTCTGAAGCTTTCTTT.